One sample yielded the 31 T cell receptor beta chains listed below, sequenced in a study of Ad26.COV2.S vaccination and SARS-CoV-2 variants (dated by TCRdb to the early 2020s). Library generation was performed with the immunoSEQ multiplex PCR assay. This immuneACCESS table, as held by TCRdb, lists in-frame sequences with V and J called but not all clones. Of the missing ones, under half trace to an unresolved V gene in checked studies; the others have no known cause. The sample table records 300,000 to 400,000 clones; approximately 81% of these occur just once. The top ten clones comprise about 3.3% of the sample. Sample treatment or condition, as interpreted from the label and publication: some 19 received Ad26.COV2.S at low or high dose, single or two shots; 5 received placebo; per-sample allocation not given. For vaccine and placebo recipients, repertoires were sequenced using samples collected on day 63 after the first injection.

The sequencing here drew on peripheral blood, taken in a trial of Ad26.COV2.S vaccine versus placebo. The receptor source for this set is a person between 18 and 65 years old who received the Ad26.COV2.S COVID-19 vaccine or a placebo.

This clone has just a few counts. The chain uses TRBV10-3 and TRBJ1-6; 7 nucleotides match TRBD1. The V gene's germline CDR1 is ENHRY and CDR2 SYGVKD. V was clipped by 6 bases and J by 8 bases; unmatched bases: 10. The CDR3 contains 15 residues. The CDR3 DNA follows: TGTGCCATCAGGGAGACAGGGATCGGTGATTCACCCCTCCACTTT. This sequence encodes CAIRETGIGDSPLHF.

This CDR3 is CAISDFRLNTEAFF. CDR3 nucleotides: TGTGCCATCAGTGACTTTAGACTGAACACTGAAGCTTTCTTT. This chain uses TRBV10-3 with TRBJ1-1; no firm D call. CDR3 length equals 14 residues. Germline V gives CDR1 ENHRY, CDR2 SYGVKD. V was clipped by 3 bases and J by 0 bases, with 8 bases between them.

The genes are TRBV6-5 and TRBJ2-5; no clear D gene. CDR3 length: 14 amino acids. Germline V CDR1 and CDR2: MNHEY, SVGAGI. V was clipped by 5 bases and J by 6 bases, with 16 bases between them. DNA for the CDR3: TGTGCCAGCAGTCCCTCACGGGCAGCGCAGACCCAGTACTTC. Amino acids: CASSPSRAAQTQYF.

This clone has just one count. The chain carries TRBV7-9 and TRBJ1-1, with a tentative D call TRBD1 (5 bases). This CDR3 spans 13 amino acids. CDR1 is SEHNR, CDR2 FQNEAQ, per germline (reference sequence). Trimming removed 6 bases from V and 5 bases from J, with 13 bases in between. CDR3 sequence (DNA): TGTGCCAGCAGAGAGAGGGAGGGGACTGAAGCTTTCTTT. It encodes CASREREGTEAFF.

V usage is TRBV19 and J usage is TRBJ2-1, with D uncertain. Trimming cost V 4 bases and J 2 bases, with 9 bases left between them. CDR1 and CDR2 from the germline V gene are LNHDA and SQIVND (reference sequence). The CDR3 is 14 amino acids. In nucleotides, the CDR3 is TGTGCCAGTAGTAAGAGCATAACCTACAATGAGCAGTTCTTC. Protein: CASSKSITYNEQFF.

The chain links TRBV29-1 to TRBJ2-1; TRBD2 aligns across 10 bases. The J segment lost 6 bases and the V segment lost 3 bases, leaving 8 bases of the junction unmatched. The CDR3 covers 15 residues. Germline CDR1 and CDR2: SQVTM and ANQGSEA. The CDR3 DNA is TGCAGCGTTGAGTCTAGCGGGAGAGCTCCCAATGAGCAGTTCTTC. This sequence encodes CSVESSGRAPNEQFF.

The chain carries TRBV5-4 and TRBJ2-7, with TRBD1 identical over 9 bases. Germline V gives CDR1 SGHNT, CDR2 YYREEE (reference sequence). The V segment lost 5 bases and the J segment 4 bases; nucleotides outside the gene matches: 10. The CDR3 consists of 15 residues. The CDR3 DNA follows: TGTGCCAGCAGTCTAACAGGGACAGGGTCGTACGAGCAGTACTTC. Residues: CASSLTGTGSYEQYF.

The V call is TRBV11-2, the J call TRBJ1-2; D is ambiguous. Trimming stripped 0 bases from V and 8 bases from J, with 13 bases between. Germline CDR1 and CDR2: SGHAT and FQNNGV. This CDR3 comprises 14 residues. CDR3 protein: CASSLEAGLGGYTF. The CDR3, as DNA: TGTGCCAGCAGCTTAGAGGCGGGCCTGGGAGGCTACACCTTC.

The genes are TRBV4-3 and TRBJ2-1; D not resolved. Trimming removed 0 bases from V and 9 bases from J, with 12 bases in between. Germline assignment: CDR1 LGHNA and CDR2 YSLEER. This CDR3 spans 14 amino acids. CDR3 coding DNA: TGCGCCAGCAGCCAAGATAAGGTGGTTAGTGAGCAGTTCTTC. It specifies CASSQDKVVSEQFF.

The V and J genes are TRBV2 and TRBJ2-2; D might be TRBD2 (5 bases). Germline lookup yields CDR1 SNHLY and CDR2 FYNNEI. V was cut by 5 bases and J by 0 bases, with 10 bases left in between. This CDR3 has 15 residues. CDR3 residues: CASSRIATNTGELFF. The CDR3 DNA sequence: TGTGCCAGCAGTCGAATAGCGACGAACACCGGGGAGCTGTTTTTT.

This clone appeared once. V is TRBV15 and J is TRBJ2-7; no firm D call. Germline V gene sequence: CDR1 LNHNV, CDR2 YYDKDF (reference sequence). The ends were cut back, 1 base at V and 2 bases at J, with 12 bases in the middle. The CDR3 has 15 amino acids. As DNA, the CDR3 is TGTGCCACCAGCAGAGTTCCTCCGGATACCTACGAGCAGTACTTC. Protein product: CATSRVPPDTYEQYF.

This sequence joins TRBV3-1 (or the pseudogene TRBV3-2) and TRBJ2-7, with a weak D call TRBD1 (5 bases). V lost 0 bases, J lost 7 bases, and 7 bases lay in between. The CDR3 consists of 12 residues. CDR1 is LGHDT and CDR2 is YNNKEL in the germline V gene (reference sequence). In DNA, the CDR3 is TGTGCCAGCAGCCAAGAGGGGCGGGAGCAGTACTTC. Translating it yields CASSQEGREQYF.

The J gene is TRBJ2-5, the V gene TRBV13, with D perhaps TRBD1 (6 bases). The ends were cut back, 5 bases at V and 5 bases at J, with 21 bases in the middle. Germline-derived CDR1 and CDR2 are PRHDT and FYEKMQ (reference sequence). The CDR3 totals 16 residues. The CDR3 nucleotides are TGTGCCAGCAGCCGAGTCTCACAGGGCAGGGATGAGACCCAGTACTTC. Residues: CASSRVSQGRDETQYF.

The chain is built from TRBV9 and TRBJ2-5; 8 bases fit TRBD1. The CDR3 contains 15 residues. CDR1 and CDR2 (germline): SGDLS, YYNGEE. The J segment lost 5 bases and the V segment lost 0 bases, leaving 6 bases of the junction unmatched. The CDR3 protein is CASSVVGQGGETQYF. The CDR3 DNA sequence: TGTGCCAGCAGCGTAGTTGGACAGGGTGGGGAGACCCAGTACTTC. The full variable domain, completed using reference TRBV9 and TRBJ2-5, is DSGVTQTPKHLITATGQRVTLRCSPRSGDLSVYWYQQSLDQGLQFLIQYYNGEERAKGNILERFSAQQFPDLHSELNLSSLELGDSALYFCASSVVGQGGETQYFGPGTRLLVL.

The chain is built from TRBV6-5 and TRBJ1-5; no clear D. Germline lookup yields CDR1 MNHEY and CDR2 SVGAGI. The CDR3 is 14 residues long. The V and J ends lost 0 bases and 3 bases respectively, with 6 bases between them. As DNA, the CDR3 is TGTGCCAGCAGTTACTCGGCCTTCAATCAGCCCCAGCATTTT. This encodes CASSYSAFNQPQHF.

The chain couples TRBV5-1 to TRBJ1-5, with 7 nucleotides matching TRBD1. Per the germline V gene, CDR1 is SGHRS and CDR2 is YFSETQ. The CDR3 is 14 residues long. V lost 3 bases, J lost 3 bases, and 3 bases stayed unmatched. CDR3 sequence (DNA): TGCGCCAGCAGCTGGGACAGCCCCAATCAGCCCCAGCATTTT. As protein: CASSWDSPNQPQHF.

This chain connects TRBV7-9 to TRBJ1-5, with a possible D match to TRBD1 (6 bases). CDR3 length: 14 residues. V lost 3 bases and J lost 0, with 6 bases in between. Per the germline V gene, CDR1 is SEHNR and CDR2 is FQNEAQ (reference sequence). For the CDR3, the DNA is TGTGCCAGCAGCTTGGACAGTAGCAATCAGCCCCAGCATTTT. Protein sequence: CASSLDSSNQPQHF.

The V and J genes are TRBV12-5 and TRBJ2-5; no definite D call. This CDR3 comprises 14 residues. The germline V and J ends were trimmed by 5 bases and 1 base, with 11 bases remaining between them. The V gene's germline CDR1 is LGHNT and CDR2 FRNRAP. As DNA, the CDR3 is TGTGCTAGTGGTGAAGACACAACCCAAGAGACCCAGTACTTC. It translates to CASGEDTTQETQYF.

The sample holds a few counts of this clone. This chain links TRBV10-1 with TRBJ2-2; 7 bases align to TRBD1. CDR3 length equals 13 residues. V was clipped by 4 bases and J by 6 bases; unmatched bases: 2. Germline CDR1 reads WNHNN; CDR2 reads SYGVQD (reference sequence). In nucleotides, the CDR3 is TGCGCCAGCAGTGCGGGACAGTCCGGGGAGCTGTTTTTT. This encodes CASSAGQSGELFF.

V gene TRBV30 combines with J gene TRBJ1-1; TRBD1 is a possible D gene (5 bases). The CDR3 length is 11 residues. The V and J ends lost 2 bases and 11 bases respectively, with 12 bases between them. CDR1 is GTSNPN and CDR2 is SVGIG in the germline V gene (reference sequence). Here the CDR3 reads CAWSNVRDAFF. The CDR3 nucleotides are TGTGCCTGGAGTAACGTCAGGGACGCTTTCTTT.

The rearrangement links TRBV5-1 to TRBJ2-1, with 11 bases that match TRBD2. J lost 5 bases, V lost 4 bases, and 11 bases had no gene match. Germline V gives CDR1 SGHRS, CDR2 YFSETQ. The CDR3 totals 17 residues. The CDR3 bases are TGCGCCAGCAGCGGCCGTGGGGGGACTAGCGGTCACAATGAGCAGTTCTTC. As protein: CASSGRGGTSGHNEQFF.

In its sample, this clone was seen once. The chain has TRBV5-5 and TRBJ2-7; no definite D call. CDR1 is SGHKS, CDR2 YYEKEE, per germline (reference sequence). The V end was cut by 2 bases, the J end by 2 bases, with 8 bases between. The CDR3 runs to 13 residues. CDR3 protein: CASSFDGAYEQYF. The CDR3 nucleotides are TGTGCCAGCAGCTTTGATGGGGCCTACGAGCAGTACTTC.

The chain couples TRBV7-6 to TRBJ2-6; the match to TRBD1 covers 7 bases. This CDR3 has 19 amino acids. Trimming at V came to 5 bases and at J to 0 bases, leaving 13 bases not matched to a gene. Germline assignment: CDR1 SGHVS and CDR2 FNYEAQ. This CDR3 is CASSPGQHIFFSGANVLTF. The DNA for the CDR3 is TGTGCCAGCAGCCCGGGACAGCATATTTTTTTCTCTGGGGCCAACGTCCTGACTTTC.

V and J are TRBV7-2 and TRBJ2-1, with 10 bases that match TRBD2. The length of the CDR3 is 17 residues. Germline V CDR1 and CDR2: SGHTA, FQGNSA. V lost 2 bases, J lost 5 bases, and 9 bases stayed unmatched. CDR3 residues: CASSLPTRLAGDNEQFF. CDR3 coding DNA: TGTGCCAGCAGCTTACCAACCAGGCTAGCGGGAGACAATGAGCAGTTCTTC.

This clone was counted a few times. The chain uses TRBV28 and TRBJ2-2; the D is unclear. The CDR3 contains 13 residues. Trimming removed 10 bases from V and 0 bases from J, with 9 bases in between. The V gene's germline CDR1 is MDHEN and CDR2 SYDVKM. CDR3 in amino acids: CATHPANTGELFF. DNA for the CDR3: TGTGCCACCCACCCCGCGAACACCGGGGAGCTGTTTTTT. Based on the CDR3 plus reference TRBV28 and TRBJ2-2, the full variable domain is DVKVTQSSRYLVKRTGEKVFLECVQDMDHENMFWYRQDPGLGLRLIYFSYDVKMKEKGDIPEGYSVSREKKERFSLILESASTNQTSMYLCATHPANTGELFFGEGSRLTVL.

CDR3 nucleotide sequence: TGTGCCAGCAGCCCCCGGGAGGGACGGAGTAGCGAGCAGTACTTC. This encodes CASSPREGRSSEQYF. The chain employs TRBV7-9 and TRBJ2-7, with TRBD2 matching 8 bases. Germline CDR1 reads SEHNR; CDR2 reads FQNEAQ (reference sequence). Trimming at V came to 5 bases and at J to 6 bases, leaving 12 bases not matched to a gene. The CDR3 length is 15 residues. The complete variable domain, with remaining parts taken from reference TRBV7-9 and TRBJ2-7, reads DTGVSQNPRHKITKRGQNVTFRCDPISEHNRLYWYRQTLGQGPEFLTYFQNEAQLEKSRLLSDRFSAERPKGSFSTLEIQRTEQGDSAMYLCASSPREGRSSEQYFGPGTRLTVT.

The V gene is TRBV6-5, the J gene TRBJ2-7; D gene unclear. Trimming stripped 0 bases from V and 6 bases from J, with 9 bases between. This CDR3 comprises 13 residues. From germline, CDR1 is MNHEY and CDR2 SVGAGI. The CDR3: CASSYSITSEQYF. As DNA, the CDR3 is TGTGCCAGCAGTTACTCGATAACAAGCGAGCAGTACTTC.

A remark on this clone: The junction departs from germline at one end; a sequencing error may be responsible. This rearrangement joins TRBV7-7 to TRBJ2-1; tentative D call: TRBD2 (6 bases). CDR3 length equals 19 residues. Per germline, CDR1 SSHAT and CDR2 FNYEAQ (reference sequence). CDR3 coding DNA: TGTGCTAGCAGCCCCAGGGCGGGGCCCCCAAACCCGGGGAACAATGAGCAGTTCTTC. Encoded protein: CASSPRAGPPNPGNNEQFF.

The gene calls are TRBV6-5 and TRBJ1-2; D possibly corresponds to TRBD1 (6 bases). CDR1 is MNHEY, CDR2 SVGAGI, per germline. The V and J ends lost 6 bases and 4 bases respectively, with 18 bases between them. The CDR3 contains 15 residues. CDR3 in amino acids: CASRRTEGGGYGYTF. For the CDR3, the DNA is TGTGCCAGCAGACGCACCGAGGGGGGAGGCTATGGCTACACCTTC.

This clone was observed a handful of times. The chain joins TRBV11-2 to TRBJ2-2; D is uncertain. CDR1 SGHAT and CDR2 FQNNGV come from the germline V gene. The CDR3 extends over 14 amino acids. Trimming pared 2 bases from V and 1 base from J, leaving 5 bases between. CDR3 loop: CASSLNLNTGELFF. DNA of the CDR3: TGTGCCAGCAGCTTAAACCTGAACACCGGGGAGCTGTTTTTT.

The chain is built from TRBV9 and TRBJ2-2; D might be TRBD1 or TRBD2, each matching 6 bases. The CDR3 is made up of 16 amino acids. Germline V gene sequence: CDR1 SGDLS, CDR2 YYNGEE. Trimming took off 4 bases at V and 2 bases at J, with 15 bases between the two ends. For the CDR3, the DNA is TGTGCCAGCAGCCCCGGGGGCGGGATCAACACCGGGGAGCTGTTTTTT. It translates to CASSPGGGINTGELFF.